The clone carrying this TCR beta chain was observed many times. Its antigen is as yet unknown. This record belongs to a study of response to subunit inactivated influenza vaccine. Study findings and constraints: Authors suggested seasonal influenza vaccinations each recruit few new T cells.

TCRdb re-called the RT-PCR reads through MiXCR, storing one row per CDR3 protein. The sample consists of about 240,000 distinct CDR3 sequences, 9% to 15% of them appearing once. CDR1 is DFQATT and CDR2 is SNEGSKA in the germline V gene (reference sequence). This CDR3 is 16 amino acids long. V dropped 1 base and J dropped 3; count of bases not matched to a gene: 9. The source is a man in his forties or fifties who received an inactivated influenza vaccine. Sequencing was performed on non-naive T cells sorted from PBMCs, taken around 15 days before vaccination. The genes are TRBV20-1 and TRBJ1-5; 7 bases line up with TRBD1. The CDR3 loop reads CSARVADRAHNQPQHF. The CDR3 bases are TGCAGTGCTAGAGTCGCAGACAGGGCCCACAATCAGCCCCAGCATTTT.